The T cell receptor (beta chain) described here comes from a study of identical twins. Study-level points and caveats: Abundant beta clonotypes from cord blood had fewer insertions, unlike memory repertoires, which showed none.

Concerning this clonotype: The antigen is not known.

Template switching created a universal primer site, and the cDNA included unique molecular identifiers. From the 5' RACE reads, TCRdb called clonotypes with MiXCR, one entry per CDR3 protein. The table lists hundreds of thousands of distinct CDR3 sequences, 8.5% to 9% of them singletons. Healthy Caucasians alone served as donors. The data also belong to a second study, concerning yellow fever vaccine responses in identical twins. That investigation notes: Twins' vaccine T cell responses reportedly seemed partly convergent and partly personalized.

The sample taken for sequencing was PBMCs. This clonotype was obtained from a woman in her late teens or twenties in good health.

CDR3 nucleotide sequence: TGTGCCAGCAGTTACACCGGGACAGGGGGCTGGGAGCAGTACTTC. It codes for CASSYTGTGGWEQYF. The chain joins TRBV6-5 to TRBJ2-7, with 12 nucleotides matching TRBD1. Germline V gives CDR1 MNHEY, CDR2 SVGAGI. This CDR3 is 15 amino acids long. The V and J ends lost 2 bases and 7 bases, in that order; junction bases with no gene match: 6.